This passage covers 17 T cell receptor beta chains from one sample sequenced in a study of cytomegalovirus exposure and HLA in healthy donors (TCRdb year 2017). The receptor library was made with the immunoSEQ multiplex PCR assay. For the multiplex PCR, a mixture combining 60 forward primers for TCR Vbeta segments and 13 reverse primers for TCR Jbeta segments was used. The table was pulled from immuneACCESS by TCRdb, which kept in-frame rearrangements only. Such tables lose some clones; where checked, under half of the loss comes from unresolved V genes, and the rest has no known cause. Across this sample there are about 72,000 clones, with about four fifths seen only once. Clones ranked in the top ten supply 1.5% to 2% of the sample. The sequenced sample consisted of PBMCs. Receptors were obtained from a man in his late teens or twenties in good health and CMV-seronegative.

This clone was counted only a few times. V gene TRBV7-8 combines with J gene TRBJ2-3; TRBD1 might be the D (6 bases). The V gene's germline CDR1 is SGHVS and CDR2 FQNEAQ. CDR3 length equals 14 residues. V lost 1 base and J 6 bases, leaving 11 bases between the germline ends. CDR3 residues: CASSLGTVLDTQYF. As DNA, the CDR3 is TGTGCCAGCAGCTTAGGGACAGTGCTGGATACGCAGTATTTT.

The chain combines TRBV29-1 with TRBJ2-7; TRBD1 agrees at 8 bases. CDR3 length: 14 amino acids. V was pared by 3 bases and J by 2 bases, with 6 bases of the junction left unmatched. Looked up from germline, CDR1 is SQVTM and CDR2 is ANQGSEA. CDR3 amino acids: CSVDQGTGAYEQYF. DNA of the CDR3: TGCAGCGTTGATCAGGGGACAGGAGCCTACGAGCAGTACTTC.

For this clone: A junction end diverges from the germline sequence, so it may reflect a read error. The gene calls are TRBV30 and TRBJ1-1; D perhaps matches TRBD1 (5 bases). This CDR3 spans 16 amino acids. Germline V CDR1 and CDR2: GTSNPN, SVGIG (reference sequence). The CDR3 DNA reads TGTGCCTGGAGTACCTGGACGGGGACTATGAACGCTGAAGCTTTCTTT. Residues: CAWSTWTGTMNAEAFF.

This clone turned up a few times. The CDR3 sequence: CASSAGTTSTDTQYF. CDR3 in DNA: TGTGCCAGCAGCGCGGGGACAACTAGCACAGATACGCAGTATTTT. This rearrangement joins TRBV9 to TRBJ2-3; D is possibly TRBD1 (6 bases). V lost 3 bases, J lost 0 bases, and 11 bases lay in between. The CDR3 sequence is 15 residues long. Germline V gene data show CDR1 as SGDLS and CDR2 as YYNGEE. The variable domain in full, with the rest retrieved from reference TRBV9 and TRBJ2-3, is DSGVTQTPKHLITATGQRVTLRCSPRSGDLSVYWYQQSLDQGLQFLIQYYNGEERAKGNILERFSAQQFPDLHSELNLSSLELGDSALYFCASSAGTTSTDTQYFGPGTRLTVL.

The chain employs TRBV28 and TRBJ1-5; D gene ambiguous. Germline V gene lookup returns CDR1 MDHEN and CDR2 SYDVKM. The CDR3 length is 11 residues. Trimming removed 6 bases from V and 7 bases from J, with 7 bases in between. Here the CDR3 reads CASSLSQPQHF. CDR3 in DNA: TGTGCCAGCAGCTTGTCCCAGCCCCAGCATTTT. Full variable domain (missing parts from reference TRBV28 and TRBJ1-5): DVKVTQSSRYLVKRTGEKVFLECVQDMDHENMFWYRQDPGLGLRLIYFSYDVKMKEKGDIPEGYSVSREKKERFSLILESASTNQTSMYLCASSLSQPQHFGDGTRLSIL.

DNA of the CDR3: TGTGCCAGCAGCTTGGATACAGGGGTGAGGGATGAGCAGTTCTTC. This encodes CASSLDTGVRDEQFF. The chain combines TRBV5-6 with TRBJ2-1, with 7 bases aligning to TRBD1. CDR3 length: 15 residues. V dropped 0 bases and J dropped 8; count of bases not matched to a gene: 8. Germline V gene lookup returns CDR1 SGHDT and CDR2 YYEEEE.

The chain employs TRBV6-1 and TRBJ2-7; D is perhaps TRBD2 (7 bases). The germline gives CDR1 MNHNS, CDR2 SASEGT. CDR3 length: 15 amino acids. The V end lost 5 bases, the J end lost 0 bases, and 14 bases lay between the germline ends. CDR3 nucleotides: TGTGCCAGCAGTCAACCGGGGGGCATCTCCTACGAGCAGTACTTC. Translating it yields CASSQPGGISYEQYF.

This clone was detected only once. The chain carries TRBV5-4 and TRBJ2-7; D is possibly TRBD1 (6 bases). The germline V and J ends were trimmed by 4 bases and 2 bases, with 10 bases remaining between them. Germline assignment: CDR1 SGHNT and CDR2 YYREEE (reference sequence). The CDR3 sequence is 13 residues long. For the CDR3, the DNA is TGTGCCAGCAGCGACAGGTTAACCTACGAGCAGTACTTC. It encodes CASSDRLTYEQYF. Full variable domain (missing parts from reference TRBV5-4 and TRBJ2-7): ETGVTQSPTHLIKTRGQQVTLRCSSQSGHNTVSWYQQALGQGPQFIFQYYREEENGRGNFPPRFSGLQFPNYSSELNVNALELDDSALYLCASSDRLTYEQYFGPGTRLTVT.

The chain employs TRBV11-3 and TRBJ2-5; TRBD1 agrees at 7 bases. The J call may not be correct, given that the DNA end is closer to TRBJ2-7. Germline V gene data show CDR1 as SGHNT and CDR2 as YENEEA. This CDR3 contains 14 residues. The CDR3 region is CASSPGTEDYEQYF. As DNA, the CDR3 is TGTGCCAGCAGCCCCGGGACAGAAGACTACGAGCAGTACTTC.

This chain uses TRBV5-6 with TRBJ2-6; possible D gene TRBD1, 6 bases. Germline CDR1 SGHDT, CDR2 YYEEEE. The CDR3 length is 18 residues. With 0 bases removed from V and 0 bases from J, the gap between germline ends came to 13 bases. The CDR3 DNA follows: TGTGCCAGCAGCTTGGTTGGGGACACGAGCTCTGGGGCCAACGTCCTGACTTTC. It specifies CASSLVGDTSSGANVLTF.

The chain has TRBV11-2 and TRBJ1-2; D ambiguous. The germline V gene encodes CDR1 SGHAT and CDR2 FQNNGV. CDR3 size: 13 residues. V lost 4 bases to trimming and J lost 4 bases, with 10 bases between them. CDR3 sequence: CASSSPPGYGYTF. In nucleotides, the CDR3 is TGTGCCAGCAGCTCCCCCCCGGGCTATGGCTACACCTTC.

A remark on this clone: The junction and the germline gene differ at one end; a read error may be behind it. The J gene is TRBJ2-5, the V gene TRBV7-2; D is possibly TRBD1 (6 bases). The closer fit of TRBJ2-7 to the DNA end suggests the J call may be wrong. The germline V gene encodes CDR1 SGHTA and CDR2 FQGNSA. The CDR3 is 15 amino acids. CDR3 residues: CASSLAGTKDYEQYF. CDR3 nucleotides: TGTGCCAGCAGTTTAGCCGGGACAAAAGACTACGAGCAGTACTTC.

The chain joins TRBV6-5 to TRBJ2-7; unclear D gene. Germline V gene sequence: CDR1 MNHEY, CDR2 SVGAGI. The CDR3 sequence is 16 residues long. The germline V and J ends were trimmed by 2 bases and 3 bases, with 17 bases remaining between them. CDR3 sequence: CASSYLSARLGYEQYF. The CDR3, as DNA: TGTGCCAGCAGTTACCTTTCGGCCAGGCTGGGCTACGAGCAGTACTTC.

There are a few counts of this clone. This rearrangement joins TRBV27 to TRBJ2-7; the D is unclear. The length of the CDR3 is 11 residues. CDR1 MNHEY and CDR2 SMNVEV come from the germline V gene (reference sequence). Between the trimmed V and J ends, which lost 4 bases and 3 bases, there was a span of 4 bases. The CDR3 sequence: CASSYNYEQYF. The DNA for the CDR3 is TGTGCCAGCAGTTACAACTACGAGCAGTACTTC.

The V call is TRBV20-1, the J call TRBJ1-2; D remains unclear. There are 10 residues in the CDR3. V lost 3 bases to trimming and J lost 6 bases, with 5 bases between them. The V gene's germline CDR1 is DFQATT and CDR2 SNEGSKA (reference sequence). DNA for the CDR3: TGCAGTGCTAGGGGCAATGGCTACACCTTC. It codes for CSARGNGYTF.

The DNA for the CDR3 is TGTGCCAGCAGTTTTATTTCTAGCACCTTGAACACCGGGGAGCTGTTTTTT. Translating gives CASSFISSTLNTGELFF. The gene calls are TRBV27 and TRBJ2-2; weak D call: TRBD2 (5 bases). Germline V gene lookup returns CDR1 MNHEY and CDR2 SMNVEV (reference sequence). This CDR3 comprises 17 residues. V was trimmed by 3 bases and J by 1 base, leaving 15 bases between them.

This sequence joins TRBV2 and TRBJ1-5; 8 nucleotides line up with TRBD1. The CDR3 loop spans 15 amino acids. In germline, CDR1 is SNHLY, CDR2 FYNNEI. Trimming at V came to 4 bases and at J to 6 bases, leaving 8 bases not matched to a gene. CDR3 DNA sequence: TGTGCCAGCAGTGGTCGGACAGGGTCCTTTCAGCCCCAGCATTTT. Residues: CASSGRTGSFQPQHF.